Sequencing of this TCR beta chain was carried out in a study of patients and donors after allogeneic stem cell transplantation. There are a few counts of this clonotype. Each CDR3 protein is one row after TCRdb ran MiXCR on the RT-PCR reads. The table includes 57,000 or so distinct CDR3 sequences, roughly 14% detected once. Germline-derived CDR1 and CDR2 are SGHVS and FNYEAQ. The CDR3 totals 15 residues. V lost 1 base and J lost 0; bases outside the gene matches: 1. The TCR sequence derives from a human donor who was either an allogeneic HSCT recipient or a stem cell or donor lymphocyte infusion donor (not recorded which). It is not recorded whose cells these are; they may come from a transplant donor. Material for sequencing was blood, either unsorted or a sorted T cell fraction (not recorded which). The V gene is TRBV7-6, the J gene TRBJ2-3; 7 bases fit TRBD1. The chain's CDR3 is CASSLGGQSTDTQYF. The CDR3 nucleotides are TGTGCCAGCAGCTTAGGGGGACAGAGCACAGATACGCAGTATTTT.